One and the same sample provided the 6 T cell receptor beta chains below, sequenced in a study of CD8 T cells in Susac syndrome. An input of about 0.5 to 1 ug of RNA was subjected to reverse transcription using random hexamers. TCRdb re-called the immunoSEQ multiplex PCR reads through MiXCR, storing one row per CDR3 protein. This table holds approximately 210,000 distinct CDR3 sequences, about 95% found once. Sequenced input: CD4+ T cells from PBMCs. The receptor set was obtained from a human donor with multiple sclerosis.

This chain links TRBV28 with TRBJ2-4, with TRBD2 identical over 9 bases. The CDR3 has 15 amino acids. Germline CDR1 is MDHEN and CDR2 is SYDVKM. Trimming removed 2 bases from V and 10 bases from J; junction bases left unmatched: 9. CDR3 sequence: CASSLTSGFYRIQYF. The CDR3 region has the DNA TGTGCCAGCAGTTTAACTAGCGGGTTCTATCGAATTCAGTACTTC.

The rearrangement uses TRBV3-1 and TRBJ2-7; D unresolved. The V gene's germline CDR1 is LGHDT and CDR2 YNNKEL (reference sequence). The CDR3 is 13 residues long. V lost 3 bases to trimming and J lost 3 bases, with 9 bases between them. The CDR3 protein is CASSQGRHYEQYF. CDR3 DNA: TGTGCCAGCAGCCAGGGTAGGCACTACGAGCAGTACTTC.

V is TRBV19 and J is TRBJ2-2; the match to TRBD2 covers 8 bases. CDR1 and CDR2 from the germline V gene are LNHDA and SQIVND (reference sequence). V lost 3 bases and J lost 7; bases outside the gene matches: 4. The CDR3 sequence is 14 residues long. This CDR3 reads CASSIREGGGELFF. DNA of the CDR3: TGTGCCAGTAGTATTCGGGAGGGTGGCGGGGAGCTGTTTTTT.

The chain uses TRBV2 and TRBJ1-1; perhaps TRBD1 as D (5 bases). V was pared by 5 bases and J by 4 bases, with 17 bases between. CDR3 length equals 15 residues. Germline assignment: CDR1 SNHLY and CDR2 FYNNEI. CDR3 DNA: TGTGCCAGCAGTTTAGTCTCGGGGGGAATCACTGAAGCTTTCTTT. Translation: CASSLVSGGITEAFF.

The gene calls are TRBV20-1 and TRBJ2-4; no clear D. The ends were cut back, 3 bases at V and 0 bases at J, with 9 bases in the middle. The CDR3 spans 14 residues. Germline loops: CDR1 DFQATT, CDR2 SNEGSKA (reference sequence). The CDR3 DNA is TGCAGTGCTAGCCCCAGCATAGCCAAAAACATTCAGTACTTC. It codes for CSASPSIAKNIQYF.

J is TRBJ2-7 and V is TRBV7-2, with TRBD2 matching over 10 bases. The CDR3 extends over 15 amino acids. The V segment lost 3 bases and the J segment 6 bases; nucleotides outside the gene matches: 8. Per germline, CDR1 SGHTA and CDR2 FQGNSA. The CDR3 reads CASSFSSGGVGEQYF. CDR3 DNA sequence: TGTGCCAGCAGCTTCTCAAGCGGGGGGGTTGGCGAGCAGTACTTC.